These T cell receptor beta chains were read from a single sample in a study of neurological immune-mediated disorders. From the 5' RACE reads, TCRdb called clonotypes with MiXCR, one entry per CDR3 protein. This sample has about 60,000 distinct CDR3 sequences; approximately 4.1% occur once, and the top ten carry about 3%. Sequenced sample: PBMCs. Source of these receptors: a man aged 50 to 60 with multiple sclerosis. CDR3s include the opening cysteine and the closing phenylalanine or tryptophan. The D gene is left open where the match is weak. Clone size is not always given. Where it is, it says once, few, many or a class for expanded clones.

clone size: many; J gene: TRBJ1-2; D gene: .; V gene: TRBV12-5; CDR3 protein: CASGSGGSRSGYTF; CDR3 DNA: TGTGCTAGTGGTTCTGGAGGGTCGAGGAGCGGCTACACCTTC
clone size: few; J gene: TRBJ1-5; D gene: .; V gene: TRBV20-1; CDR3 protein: CSAREAGGKNQPQHF; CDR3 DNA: TGCAGTGCTAGAGAGGCCGGGGGCAAGAATCAGCCCCAGCATTTT
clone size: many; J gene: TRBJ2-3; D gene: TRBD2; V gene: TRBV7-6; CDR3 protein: CASSALAGRNTDTQYF; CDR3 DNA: TGTGCCAGCAGCGCCTTAGCGGGGCGAAACACAGATACGCAGTATTTT
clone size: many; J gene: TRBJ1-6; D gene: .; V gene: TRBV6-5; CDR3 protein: CASRQGMDSPLHF; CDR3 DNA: TGTGCCAGCAGGCAGGGTATGGATTCACCCCTCCACTTT
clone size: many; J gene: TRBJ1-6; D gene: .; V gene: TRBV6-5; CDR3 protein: CASSYSEWRISWPTERDNSPLHF; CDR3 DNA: TGTGCCAGCAGTTACAGCGAATGGAGGATCTCGTGGCCGACCGAAAGAGATAATTCACCCCTCCACTTT
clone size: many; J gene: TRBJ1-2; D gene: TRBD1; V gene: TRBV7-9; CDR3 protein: CASSLGDSHHYGYTF; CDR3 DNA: TGTGCCAGCAGCTTAGGGGACAGCCACCACTATGGCTACACCTTC
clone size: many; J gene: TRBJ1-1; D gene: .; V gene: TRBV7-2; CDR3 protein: CASSLGGGGANTEAFF; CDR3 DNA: TGTGCCAGCAGCCTAGGAGGAGGCGGGGCGAACACTGAAGCTTTCTTT
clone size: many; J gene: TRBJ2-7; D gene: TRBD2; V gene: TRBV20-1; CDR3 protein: CSARDYGTSGPQYF; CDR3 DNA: TGCAGTGCTAGGGACTACGGGACTAGCGGACCGCAGTACTTC
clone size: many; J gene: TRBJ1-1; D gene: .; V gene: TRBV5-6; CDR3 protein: CASSFGHPNGAEAFF; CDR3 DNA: TGTGCCAGCAGCTTCGGTCATCCTAACGGGGCTGAAGCTTTCTTT
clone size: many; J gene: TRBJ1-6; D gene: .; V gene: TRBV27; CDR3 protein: CASSAGGSNSPLHF; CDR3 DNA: TGTGCCAGCAGTGCGGGGGGAAGTAATTCACCCCTCCACTTT
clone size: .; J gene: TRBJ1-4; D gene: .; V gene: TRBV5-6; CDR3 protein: CASSFAGQNEKLFF; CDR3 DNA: TGTGCCAGCAGCTTCGCGGGGCAAAACGAAAAACTGTTTTTT
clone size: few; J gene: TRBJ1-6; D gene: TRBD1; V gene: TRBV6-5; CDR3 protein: CASSYSTGVNSPLNF; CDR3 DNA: TGTGCCAGCAGTTACTCGACAGGGGTTAATTCACCCCTCAACTTT
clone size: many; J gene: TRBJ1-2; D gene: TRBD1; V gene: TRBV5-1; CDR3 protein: CASSSFGQGEDGYTF; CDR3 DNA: TGCGCCAGCAGCTCCTTCGGACAGGGGGAGGATGGCTACACCTTC
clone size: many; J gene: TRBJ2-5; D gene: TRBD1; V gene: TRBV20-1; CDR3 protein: CSAEPGQGQETQYF; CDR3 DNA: TGCAGTGCTGAACCGGGACAGGGGCAAGAGACCCAGTACTTC
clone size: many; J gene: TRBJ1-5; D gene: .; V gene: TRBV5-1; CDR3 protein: CASSLAGARNQPQNF; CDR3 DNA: TGCGCCAGCAGCTTGGCAGGGGCACGGAATCAGCCCCAGAATTTT
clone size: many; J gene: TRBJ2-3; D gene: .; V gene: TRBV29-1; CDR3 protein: CSGYTDTQYF; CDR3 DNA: TGCAGCGGGTACACAGATACGCAGTATTTT
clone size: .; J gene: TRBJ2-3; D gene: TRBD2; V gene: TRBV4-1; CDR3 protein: CASSQLLATSTDTQYF; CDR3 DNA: TGCGCCAGCAGCCAACTACTAGCGACTAGCACAGATACGCAGTATTTT
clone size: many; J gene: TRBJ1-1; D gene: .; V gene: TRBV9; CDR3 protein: CASSVAPQRTEAFF; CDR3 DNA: TGTGCCAGCAGCGTAGCCCCTCAACGGACTGAAGCTTTCTTT
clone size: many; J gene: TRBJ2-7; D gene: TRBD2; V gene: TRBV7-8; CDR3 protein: CASSLGGSRGAYEQYF; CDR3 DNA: TGTGCCAGCAGCTTAGGCGGGTCCCGGGGGGCCTACGAGCAGTACTTC
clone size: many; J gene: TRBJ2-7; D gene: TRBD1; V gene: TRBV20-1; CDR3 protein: CSARGGGQVDEQYF; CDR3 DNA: TGCAGTGCTAGAGGTGGTGGACAGGTGGACGAGCAGTACTTC
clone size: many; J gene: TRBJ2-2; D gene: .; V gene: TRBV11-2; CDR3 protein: CASSLLSAPSGGELFF; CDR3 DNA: TGTGCCAGCAGCTTACTCTCCGCTCCTAGTGGAGGGGAGCTGTTTTTT
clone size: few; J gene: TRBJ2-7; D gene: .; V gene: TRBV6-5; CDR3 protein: CANSPGIIPYEQYF; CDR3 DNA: TGTGCCAACAGTCCGGGGATTATCCCCTACGAGCAGTACTTC
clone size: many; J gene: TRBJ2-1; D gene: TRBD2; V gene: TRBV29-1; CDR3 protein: CSVDLSSGYNEQFF; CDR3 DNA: TGCAGCGTTGATCTGTCTAGCGGATACAATGAGCAGTTCTTC
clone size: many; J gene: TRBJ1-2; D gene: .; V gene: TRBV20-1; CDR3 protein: CSASMGGYGYTF; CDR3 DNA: TGCAGTGCTAGTATGGGCGGCTATGGCTACACCTTC
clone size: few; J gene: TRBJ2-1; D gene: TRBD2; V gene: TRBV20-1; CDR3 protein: CSAAGTSGYNEQFF; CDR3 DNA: TGCAGTGCTGCCGGGACTAGCGGGTACAATGAGCAGTTCTTC
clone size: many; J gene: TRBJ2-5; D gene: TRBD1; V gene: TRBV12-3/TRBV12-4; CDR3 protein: CASSFQGQGLETQYF; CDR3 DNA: TGTGCCAGCAGTTTTCAGGGACAGGGTTTGGAGACCCAGTACTTC
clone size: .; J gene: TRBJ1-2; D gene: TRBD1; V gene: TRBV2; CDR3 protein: CASRTGRLDYGYTF; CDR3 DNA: TGTGCCAGCAGGACAGGGCGATTGGACTATGGCTACACCTTC
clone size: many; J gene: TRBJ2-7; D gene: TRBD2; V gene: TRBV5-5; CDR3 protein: CASSLELAGYYEQYF; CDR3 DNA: TGTGCCAGCAGCTTGGAGCTAGCGGGATACTACGAGCAGTACTTC
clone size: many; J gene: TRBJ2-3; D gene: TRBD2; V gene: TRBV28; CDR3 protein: CASRGRGGRDTQYF; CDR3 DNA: TGTGCCTCCAGGGGCCGGGGGGGCAGAGATACGCAGTATTTT
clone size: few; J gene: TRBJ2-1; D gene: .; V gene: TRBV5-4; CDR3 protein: CASSLHGLAANEQFF; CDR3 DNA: TGTGCCAGCAGCCTCCATGGACTGGCGGCCAATGAGCAGTTCTTC
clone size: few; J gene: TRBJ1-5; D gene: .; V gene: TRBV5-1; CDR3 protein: CASSYAGREHQPQNF; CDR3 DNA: TGCGCCAGCAGCTACGCGGGACGGGAACATCAGCCCCAGAATTTT
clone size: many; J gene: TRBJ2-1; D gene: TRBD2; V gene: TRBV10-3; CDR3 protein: CAISAGGEGREQFF; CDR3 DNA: TGTGCCATCAGTGCGGGGGGAGAAGGCAGAGAGCAGTTCTTC
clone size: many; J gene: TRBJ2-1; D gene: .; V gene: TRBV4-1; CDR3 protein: CASSQPSKGQTNNEQFF; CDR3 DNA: TGCGCCAGCAGCCAACCCTCTAAAGGACAGACGAACAATGAGCAGTTCTTC
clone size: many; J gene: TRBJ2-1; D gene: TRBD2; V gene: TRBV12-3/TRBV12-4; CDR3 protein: CASSFMGGNEQFF; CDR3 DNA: TGTGCCAGCAGTTTTATGGGGGGGAATGAGCAGTTCTTC
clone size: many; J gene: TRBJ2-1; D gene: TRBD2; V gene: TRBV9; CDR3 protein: CASSELAGGPAIYNEQFF; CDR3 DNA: TGTGCCAGCAGCGAACTAGCGGGAGGGCCCGCAATTTACAATGAGCAGTTCTTC
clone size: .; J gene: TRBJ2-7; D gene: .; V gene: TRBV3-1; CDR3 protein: CASSLGVHTYEQYF; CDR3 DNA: TGTGCCAGCAGCCTGGGAGTCCACACCTACGAGCAGTACTTC
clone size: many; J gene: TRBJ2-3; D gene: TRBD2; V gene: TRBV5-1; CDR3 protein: CASSWTSGSSTDTQYF; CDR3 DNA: TGCGCCAGCAGCTGGACTAGCGGGAGTAGCACAGATACGCAGTATTTT
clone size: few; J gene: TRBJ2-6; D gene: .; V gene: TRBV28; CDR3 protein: CASSKGGGLTGANVLTF; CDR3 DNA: TGTGCCAGTTCAAAGGGCGGGGGCCTGACTGGGGCCAACGTCCTGACTTTC
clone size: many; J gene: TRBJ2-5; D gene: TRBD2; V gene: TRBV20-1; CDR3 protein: CSAAAGGPQETQYF; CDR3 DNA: TGCAGTGCTGCAGCGGGGGGGCCTCAAGAGACCCAGTACTTC
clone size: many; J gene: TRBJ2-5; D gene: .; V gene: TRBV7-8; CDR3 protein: CASQLGTWEQETQYF; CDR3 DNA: TGTGCCTCCCAATTGGGTACCTGGGAGCAAGAGACCCAGTACTTC